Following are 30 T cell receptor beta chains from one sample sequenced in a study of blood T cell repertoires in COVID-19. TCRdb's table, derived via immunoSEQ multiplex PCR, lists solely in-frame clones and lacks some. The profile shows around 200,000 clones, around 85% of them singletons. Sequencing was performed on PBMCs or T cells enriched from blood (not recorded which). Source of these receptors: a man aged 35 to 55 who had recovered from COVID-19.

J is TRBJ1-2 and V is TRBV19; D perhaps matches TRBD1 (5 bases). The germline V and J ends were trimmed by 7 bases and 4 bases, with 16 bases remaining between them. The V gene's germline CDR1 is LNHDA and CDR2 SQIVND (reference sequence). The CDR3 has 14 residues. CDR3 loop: CASIADTFSYGYTF. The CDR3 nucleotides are TGTGCCAGTATAGCGGACACCTTTTCCTATGGCTACACCTTC.

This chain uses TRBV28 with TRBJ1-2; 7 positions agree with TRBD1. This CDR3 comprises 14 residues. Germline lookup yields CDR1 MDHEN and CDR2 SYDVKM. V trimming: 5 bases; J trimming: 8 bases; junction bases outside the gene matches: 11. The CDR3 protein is CASSPPGTALGYTF. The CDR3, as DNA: TGTGCCAGCAGTCCCCCGGGGACAGCGTTAGGCTACACCTTC.

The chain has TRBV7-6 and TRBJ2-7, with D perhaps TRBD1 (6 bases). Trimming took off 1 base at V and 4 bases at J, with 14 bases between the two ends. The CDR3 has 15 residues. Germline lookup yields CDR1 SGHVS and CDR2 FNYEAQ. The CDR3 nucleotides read TGTGCCAGCAGCTTAGACTTTCCAGGGGATTACGAGCAGTACTTC. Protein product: CASSLDFPGDYEQYF.

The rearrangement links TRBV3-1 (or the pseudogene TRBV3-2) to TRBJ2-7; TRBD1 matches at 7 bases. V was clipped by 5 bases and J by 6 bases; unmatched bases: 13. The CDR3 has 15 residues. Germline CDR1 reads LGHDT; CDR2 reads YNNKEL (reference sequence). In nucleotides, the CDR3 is TGTGCCAGCAGCTCACACACGACAGGGCCGGGCGAGCAGTACTTC. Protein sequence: CASSSHTTGPGEQYF.

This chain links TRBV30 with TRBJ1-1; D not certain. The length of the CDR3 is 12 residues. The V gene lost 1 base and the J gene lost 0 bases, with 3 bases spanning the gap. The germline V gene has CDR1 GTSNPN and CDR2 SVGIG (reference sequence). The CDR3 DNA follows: TGTGCCTGGAGTGGCGTGAACACTGAAGCTTTCTTT. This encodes CAWSGVNTEAFF.

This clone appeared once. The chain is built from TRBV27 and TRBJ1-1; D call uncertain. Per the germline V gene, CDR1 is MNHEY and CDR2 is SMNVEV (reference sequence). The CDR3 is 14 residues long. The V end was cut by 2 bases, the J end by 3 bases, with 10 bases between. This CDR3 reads CASSLVPEHTEAFF. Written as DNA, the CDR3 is TGTGCCAGCAGTTTAGTGCCAGAACACACTGAAGCTTTCTTT.

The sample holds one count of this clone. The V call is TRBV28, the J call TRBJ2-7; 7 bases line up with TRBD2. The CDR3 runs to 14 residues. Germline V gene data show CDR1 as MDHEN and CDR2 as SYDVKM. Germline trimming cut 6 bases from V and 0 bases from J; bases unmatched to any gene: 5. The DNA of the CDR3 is TGTGCCAGCAGGTCCGGGACTACCTCCTACGAGCAGTACTTC. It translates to CASRSGTTSYEQYF.

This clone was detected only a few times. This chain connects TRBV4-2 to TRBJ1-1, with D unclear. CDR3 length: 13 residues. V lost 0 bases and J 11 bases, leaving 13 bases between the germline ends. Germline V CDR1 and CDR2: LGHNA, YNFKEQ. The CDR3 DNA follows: TGTGCCAGCAGCCAAGATTTCCCGGCACAGGCTTTCTTT. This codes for CASSQDFPAQAFF.

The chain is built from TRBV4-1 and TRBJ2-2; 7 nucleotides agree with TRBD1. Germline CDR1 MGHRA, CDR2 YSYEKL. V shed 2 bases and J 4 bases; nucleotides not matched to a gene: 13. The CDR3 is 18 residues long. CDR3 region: CASSQFLTGDSFTGELFF. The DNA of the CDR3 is TGCGCCAGCAGCCAATTTCTCACCGGGGACAGCTTCACCGGGGAGCTGTTTTTT.

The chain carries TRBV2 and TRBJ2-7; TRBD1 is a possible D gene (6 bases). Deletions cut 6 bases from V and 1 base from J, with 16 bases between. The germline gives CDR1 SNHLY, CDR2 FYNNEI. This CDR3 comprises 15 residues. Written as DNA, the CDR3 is TGTGCCAGCAGCAGGGACAAATTCGGGTCCTACGAGCAGTACTTC. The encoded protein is CASSRDKFGSYEQYF.

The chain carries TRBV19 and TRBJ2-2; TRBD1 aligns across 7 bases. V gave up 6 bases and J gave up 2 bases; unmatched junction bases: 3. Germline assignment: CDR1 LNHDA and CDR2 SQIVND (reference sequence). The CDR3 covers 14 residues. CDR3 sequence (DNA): TGTGCCAGTAGCCGGGACAGAAACACCGGGGAGCTGTTTTTT. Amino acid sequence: CASSRDRNTGELFF.

The CDR3 region has the DNA TGTGCCAGTAGTATCCCAACACCGAACACCGGGGAGCTGTTTTTT. Protein: CASSIPTPNTGELFF. The gene calls are TRBV19 and TRBJ2-2; no clear D. The CDR3 length is 15 residues. Trimming took off 3 bases at V and 0 bases at J, with 8 bases between the two ends. From germline, CDR1 is LNHDA and CDR2 SQIVND (reference sequence).

The DNA for the CDR3 is TGTGCCAGCCAGCCGGACACTCACTACGAGCAGTACTTC. It translates to CASQPDTHYEQYF. The chain joins TRBV2 to TRBJ2-7, with a possible D match to TRBD1 (5 bases). CDR3 length: 13 amino acids. Trimming shortened V by 8 bases and J by 3 bases, and 14 bases separated the two germline ends. Germline CDR1 reads SNHLY; CDR2 reads FYNNEI.

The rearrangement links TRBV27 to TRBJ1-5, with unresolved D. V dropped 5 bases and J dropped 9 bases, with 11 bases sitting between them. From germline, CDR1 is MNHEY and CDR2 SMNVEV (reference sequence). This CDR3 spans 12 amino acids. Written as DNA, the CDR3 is TGTGCCAGCAGTGGAACCCGGGGGCCCCAGCATTTT. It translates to CASSGTRGPQHF.

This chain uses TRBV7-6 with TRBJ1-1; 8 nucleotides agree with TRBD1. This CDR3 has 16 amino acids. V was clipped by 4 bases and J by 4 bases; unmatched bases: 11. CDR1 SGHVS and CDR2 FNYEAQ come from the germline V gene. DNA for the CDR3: TGTGCCAGCAGCTCGCAAGCGCCAGGACAGGGCACTGAAGCTTTCTTT. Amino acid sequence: CASSSQAPGQGTEAFF.

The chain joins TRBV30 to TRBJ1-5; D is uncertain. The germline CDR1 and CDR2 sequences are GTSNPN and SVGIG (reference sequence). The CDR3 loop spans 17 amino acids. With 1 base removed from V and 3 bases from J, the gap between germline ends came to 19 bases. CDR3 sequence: CAWSGPHLGENNQPQHF. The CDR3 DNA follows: TGTGCCTGGAGTGGACCCCACCTCGGGGAAAACAATCAGCCCCAGCATTTT.

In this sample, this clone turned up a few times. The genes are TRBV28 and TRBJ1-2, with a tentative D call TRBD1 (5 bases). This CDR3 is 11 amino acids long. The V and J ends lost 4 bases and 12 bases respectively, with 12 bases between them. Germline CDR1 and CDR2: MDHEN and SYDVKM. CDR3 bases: TGTGCCAGCAGTTCGCAGGGTATAAACACCTTC. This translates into CASSSQGINTF.

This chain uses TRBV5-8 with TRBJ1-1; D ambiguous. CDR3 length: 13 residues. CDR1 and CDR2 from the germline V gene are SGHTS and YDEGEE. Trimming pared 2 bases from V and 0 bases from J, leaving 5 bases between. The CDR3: CASSLHMNTEAFF. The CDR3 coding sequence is TGTGCCAGCAGCTTACACATGAACACTGAAGCTTTCTTT.

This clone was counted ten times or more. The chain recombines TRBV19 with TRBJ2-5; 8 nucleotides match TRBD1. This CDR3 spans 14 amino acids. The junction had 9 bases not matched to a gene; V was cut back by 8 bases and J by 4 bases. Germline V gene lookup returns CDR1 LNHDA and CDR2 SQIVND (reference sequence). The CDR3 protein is CASGRRGTGETQYF. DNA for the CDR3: TGTGCCAGTGGGAGGAGGGGGACAGGAGAGACCCAGTACTTC.

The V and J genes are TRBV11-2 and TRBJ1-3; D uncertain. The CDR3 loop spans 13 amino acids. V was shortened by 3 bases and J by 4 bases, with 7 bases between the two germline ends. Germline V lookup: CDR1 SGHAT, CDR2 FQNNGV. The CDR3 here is CASSFPGGNTIYF. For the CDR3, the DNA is TGTGCCAGCAGCTTCCCAGGAGGAAACACCATATATTTT.

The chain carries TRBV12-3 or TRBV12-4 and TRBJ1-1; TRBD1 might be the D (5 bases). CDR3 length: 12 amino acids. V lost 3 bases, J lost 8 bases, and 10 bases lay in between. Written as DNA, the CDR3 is TGTGCCAGCAGTTTGGGGGGTTGGGAAGCTTTCTTT. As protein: CASSLGGWEAFF.

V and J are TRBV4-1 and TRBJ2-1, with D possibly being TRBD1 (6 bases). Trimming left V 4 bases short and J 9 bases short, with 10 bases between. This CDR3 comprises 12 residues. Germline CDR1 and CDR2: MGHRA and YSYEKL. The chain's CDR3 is CASSPRDTEQFF. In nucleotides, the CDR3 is TGCGCCAGCAGCCCCCGGGACACTGAGCAGTTCTTC.

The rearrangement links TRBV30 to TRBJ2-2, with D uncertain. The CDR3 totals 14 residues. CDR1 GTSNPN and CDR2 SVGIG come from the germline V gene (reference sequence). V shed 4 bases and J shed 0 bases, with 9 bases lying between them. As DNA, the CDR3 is TGTGCCTGGACCTCCACAACGAACACCGGGGAGCTGTTTTTT. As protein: CAWTSTTNTGELFF.

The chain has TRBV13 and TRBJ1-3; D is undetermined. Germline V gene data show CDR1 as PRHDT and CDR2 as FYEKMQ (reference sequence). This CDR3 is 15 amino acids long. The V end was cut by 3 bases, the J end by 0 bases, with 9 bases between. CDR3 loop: CASSFGGSSGNTIYF. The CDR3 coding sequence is TGTGCCAGCAGCTTTGGTGGGAGCTCTGGAAACACCATATATTTT.

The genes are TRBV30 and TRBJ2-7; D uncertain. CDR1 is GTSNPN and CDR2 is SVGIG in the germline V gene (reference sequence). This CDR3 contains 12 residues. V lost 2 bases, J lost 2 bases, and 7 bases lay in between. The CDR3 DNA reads TGTGCCTGGAGTCCGGGTACCTACGAGCAGTACTTC. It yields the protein CAWSPGTYEQYF.

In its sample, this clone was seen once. The CDR3 DNA is TGTGCCAGCAGCCAAGAATCCGGGGTCTATAATTCACCCCTCCACTTT. Protein product: CASSQESGVYNSPLHF. This chain connects TRBV3-1 (or the pseudogene TRBV3-2) to TRBJ1-6; D gene unclear. The V gene lost 0 bases and the J gene lost 3 bases, with 9 bases spanning the gap. The length of the CDR3 is 16 residues. The germline gives CDR1 LGHDT, CDR2 YNNKEL (reference sequence).

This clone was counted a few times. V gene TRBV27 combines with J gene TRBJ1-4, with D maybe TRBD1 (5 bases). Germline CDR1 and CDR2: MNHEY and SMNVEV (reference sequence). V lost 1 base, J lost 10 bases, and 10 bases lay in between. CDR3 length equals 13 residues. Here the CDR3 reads CASSLYGGLKLFF. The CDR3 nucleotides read TGTGCCAGCAGTTTATACGGGGGACTAAAACTGTTTTTT. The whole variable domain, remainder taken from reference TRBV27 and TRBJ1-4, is EAQVTQNPRYLITVTGKKLTVTCSQNMNHEYMSWYRQDPGLGLRQIYYSMNVEVTDKGDVPEGYKVSRKEKRNFPLILESPSPNQTSLYFCASSLYGGLKLFFGSGTQLSVL.

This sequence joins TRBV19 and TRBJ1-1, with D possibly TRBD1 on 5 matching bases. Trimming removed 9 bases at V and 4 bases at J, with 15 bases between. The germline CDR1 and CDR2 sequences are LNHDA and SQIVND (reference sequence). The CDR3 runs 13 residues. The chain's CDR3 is CASGYGGTTEAFF. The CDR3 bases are TGTGCCAGCGGATATGGGGGGACCACTGAAGCTTTCTTT.

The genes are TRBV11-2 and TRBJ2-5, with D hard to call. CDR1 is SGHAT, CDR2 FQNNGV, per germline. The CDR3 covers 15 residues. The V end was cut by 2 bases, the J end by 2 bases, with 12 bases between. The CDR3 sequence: CASSLSEVNQETQYF. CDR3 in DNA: TGTGCCAGCAGCTTATCCGAGGTTAATCAAGAGACCCAGTACTTC.

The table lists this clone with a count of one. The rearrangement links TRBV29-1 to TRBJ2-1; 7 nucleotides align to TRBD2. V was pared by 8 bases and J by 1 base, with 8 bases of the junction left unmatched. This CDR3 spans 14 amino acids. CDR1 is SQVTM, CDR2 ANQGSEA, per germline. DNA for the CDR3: TGCAGCACATCGGGGGGTTTTTCCTACAATGAGCAGTTCTTC. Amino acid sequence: CSTSGGFSYNEQFF.